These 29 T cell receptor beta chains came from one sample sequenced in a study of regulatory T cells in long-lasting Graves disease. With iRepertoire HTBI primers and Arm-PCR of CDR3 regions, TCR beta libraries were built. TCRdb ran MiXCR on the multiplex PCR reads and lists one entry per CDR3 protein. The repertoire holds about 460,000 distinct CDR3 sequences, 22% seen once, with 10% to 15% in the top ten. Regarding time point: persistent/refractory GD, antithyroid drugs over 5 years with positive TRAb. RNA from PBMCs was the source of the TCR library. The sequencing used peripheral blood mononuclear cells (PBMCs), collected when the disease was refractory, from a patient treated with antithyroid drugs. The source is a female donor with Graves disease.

For the CDR3, the DNA is TGTGCCAGCAGCGGACCCGGGACAGCCTCCTACGAGCAGTACTTC. Amino acid sequence: CASSGPGTASYEQYF. The chain has TRBV7-9 and TRBJ2-7, with TRBD1 matching over 7 bases. This CDR3 has 15 amino acids. The germline V gene has CDR1 SEHNR and CDR2 FQNEAQ (reference sequence). Germline trimming cut 5 bases from V and 0 bases from J; bases unmatched to any gene: 7.

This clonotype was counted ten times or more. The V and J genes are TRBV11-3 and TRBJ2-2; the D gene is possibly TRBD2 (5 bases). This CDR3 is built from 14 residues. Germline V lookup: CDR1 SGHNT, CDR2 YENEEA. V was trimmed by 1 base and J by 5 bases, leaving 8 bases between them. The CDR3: CASSLARVTGELFF. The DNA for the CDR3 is TGTGCCAGCAGCTTAGCGAGGGTGACCGGGGAGCTGTTTTTT.

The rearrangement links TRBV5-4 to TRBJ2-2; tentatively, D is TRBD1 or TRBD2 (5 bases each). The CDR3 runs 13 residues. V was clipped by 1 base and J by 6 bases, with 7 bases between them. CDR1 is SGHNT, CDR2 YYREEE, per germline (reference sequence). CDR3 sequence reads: CASSLRGAGELFF. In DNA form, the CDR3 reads TGTGCCAGCAGCTTGAGGGGAGCCGGGGAGCTGTTTTTT. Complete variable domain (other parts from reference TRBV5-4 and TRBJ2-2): ETGVTQSPTHLIKTRGQQVTLRCSSQSGHNTVSWYQQALGQGPQFIFQYYREEENGRGNFPPRFSGLQFPNYSSELNVNALELDDSALYLCASSLRGAGELFFGEGSRLTVL.

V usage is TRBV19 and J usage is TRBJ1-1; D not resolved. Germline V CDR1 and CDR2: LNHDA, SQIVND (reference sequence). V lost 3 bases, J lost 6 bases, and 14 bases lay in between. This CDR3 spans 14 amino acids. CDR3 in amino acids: CASSIPKREAEAFF. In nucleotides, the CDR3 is TGTGCCAGTAGTATCCCCAAGAGGGAGGCTGAAGCTTTCTTT.

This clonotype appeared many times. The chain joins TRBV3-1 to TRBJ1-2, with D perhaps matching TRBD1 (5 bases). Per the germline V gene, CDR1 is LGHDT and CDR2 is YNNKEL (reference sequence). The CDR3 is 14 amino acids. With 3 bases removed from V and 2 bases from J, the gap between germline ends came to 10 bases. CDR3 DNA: TGTGCCAGCAGCCAGTGGTCAGGGAACTATGGCTACACCTTC. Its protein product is CASSQWSGNYGYTF.

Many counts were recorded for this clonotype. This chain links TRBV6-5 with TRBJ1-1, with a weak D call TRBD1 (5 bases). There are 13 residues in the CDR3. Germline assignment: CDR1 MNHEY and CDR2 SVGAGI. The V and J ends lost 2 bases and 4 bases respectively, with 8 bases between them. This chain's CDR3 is CASSYEGVTEAFF. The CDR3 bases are TGTGCCAGCAGTTACGAAGGGGTCACTGAAGCTTTCTTT.

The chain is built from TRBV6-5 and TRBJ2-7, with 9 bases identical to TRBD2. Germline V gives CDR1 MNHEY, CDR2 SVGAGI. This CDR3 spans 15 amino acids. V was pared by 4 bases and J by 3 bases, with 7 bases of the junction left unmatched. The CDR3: CASSSGATSGYEQYF. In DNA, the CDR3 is TGTGCCAGCAGTTCGGGGGCGACTAGCGGCTACGAGCAGTACTTC.

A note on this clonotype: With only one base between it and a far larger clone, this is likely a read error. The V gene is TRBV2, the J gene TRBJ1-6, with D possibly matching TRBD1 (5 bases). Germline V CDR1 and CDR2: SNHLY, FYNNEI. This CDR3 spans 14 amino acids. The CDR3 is CASSEVRGSEQALF. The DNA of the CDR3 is TGTGCCAGCAGTGAAGTTCGGGGGTCGGAACAAGCTCTCTTT.

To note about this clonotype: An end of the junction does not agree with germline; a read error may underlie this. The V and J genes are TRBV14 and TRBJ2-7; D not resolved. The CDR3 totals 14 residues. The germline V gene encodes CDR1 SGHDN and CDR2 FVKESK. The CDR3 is CAGSQGYWVYEQYF. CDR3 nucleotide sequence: TGTGCCGGCAGCCAAGGGTACTGGGTCTACGAGCAGTACTTC.

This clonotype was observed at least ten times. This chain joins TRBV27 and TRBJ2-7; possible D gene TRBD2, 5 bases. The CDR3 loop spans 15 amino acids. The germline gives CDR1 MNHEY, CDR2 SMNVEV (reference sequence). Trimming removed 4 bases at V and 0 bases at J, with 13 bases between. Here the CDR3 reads CASSSYLDYSYEQYF. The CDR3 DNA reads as TGTGCCAGCAGTTCCTACTTAGACTACTCCTACGAGCAGTACTTC.

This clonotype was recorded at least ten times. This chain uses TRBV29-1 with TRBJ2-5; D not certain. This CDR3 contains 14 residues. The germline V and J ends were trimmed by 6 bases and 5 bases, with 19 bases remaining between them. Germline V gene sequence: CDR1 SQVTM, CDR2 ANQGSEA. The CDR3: CSVDTTGVGETQYF. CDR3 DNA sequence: TGCAGCGTCGACACTACTGGGGTCGGTGAGACCCAGTACTTC.

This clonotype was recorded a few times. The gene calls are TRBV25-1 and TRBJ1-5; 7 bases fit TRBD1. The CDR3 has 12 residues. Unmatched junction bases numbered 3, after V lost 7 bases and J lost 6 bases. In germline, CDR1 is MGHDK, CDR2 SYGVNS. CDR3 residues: CASTTGVQPQHF. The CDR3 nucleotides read TGTGCCAGCACCACAGGGGTTCAGCCCCAGCATTTT. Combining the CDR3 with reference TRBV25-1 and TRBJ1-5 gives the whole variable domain EADIYQTPRYLVIGTGKKITLECSQTMGHDKMYWYQQDPGMELHLIHYSYGVNSTEKGDLSSESTVSRIRTEHFPLTLESARPSHTSQYLCASTTGVQPQHFGDGTRLSIL.

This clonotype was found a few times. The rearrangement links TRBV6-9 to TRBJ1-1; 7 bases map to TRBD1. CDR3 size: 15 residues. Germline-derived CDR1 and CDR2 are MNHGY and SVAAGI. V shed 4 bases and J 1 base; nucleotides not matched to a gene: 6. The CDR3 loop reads CASSFGTAPNTEAFF. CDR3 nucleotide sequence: TGTGCCAGCAGTTTTGGGACAGCCCCGAACACTGAAGCTTTCTTT.

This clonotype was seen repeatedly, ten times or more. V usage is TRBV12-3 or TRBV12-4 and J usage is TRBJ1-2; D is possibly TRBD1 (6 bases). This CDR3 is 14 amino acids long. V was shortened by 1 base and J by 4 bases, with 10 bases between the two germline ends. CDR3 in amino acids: CASSLDRVAYGYTF. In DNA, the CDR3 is TGTGCCAGCAGTTTAGACAGGGTTGCCTATGGCTACACCTTC.

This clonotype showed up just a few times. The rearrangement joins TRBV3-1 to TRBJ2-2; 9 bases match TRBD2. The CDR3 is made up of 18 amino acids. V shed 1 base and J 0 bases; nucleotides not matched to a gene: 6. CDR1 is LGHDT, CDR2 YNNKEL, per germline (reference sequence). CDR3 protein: CASSQVVASGTNTGELFF. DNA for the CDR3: TGTGCCAGCAGCCAAGTTGTGGCTAGCGGGACGAACACCGGGGAGCTGTTTTTT. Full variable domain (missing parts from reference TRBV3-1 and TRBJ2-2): DTAVSQTPKYLVTQMGNDKSIKCEQNLGHDTMYWYKQDSKKFLKIMFSYNNKELIINETVPNRFSPKSPDKAHLNLHINSLELGDSAVYFCASSQVVASGTNTGELFFGEGSRLTVL.

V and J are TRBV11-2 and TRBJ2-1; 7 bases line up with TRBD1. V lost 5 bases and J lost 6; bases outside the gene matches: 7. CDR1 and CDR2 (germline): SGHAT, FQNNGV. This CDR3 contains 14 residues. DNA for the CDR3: TGTGCCAGCAGCACACACAGGGGACCCAATGAGCAGTTCTTC. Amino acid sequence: CASSTHRGPNEQFF.

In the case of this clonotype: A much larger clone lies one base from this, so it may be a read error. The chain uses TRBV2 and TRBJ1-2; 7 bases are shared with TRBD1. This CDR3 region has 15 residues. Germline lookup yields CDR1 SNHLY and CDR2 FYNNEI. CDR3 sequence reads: CAGSADRGQQYGYTF. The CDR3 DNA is TGTGCCGGCAGTGCTGATCGGGGACAGCAATATGGCTACACCTTC.

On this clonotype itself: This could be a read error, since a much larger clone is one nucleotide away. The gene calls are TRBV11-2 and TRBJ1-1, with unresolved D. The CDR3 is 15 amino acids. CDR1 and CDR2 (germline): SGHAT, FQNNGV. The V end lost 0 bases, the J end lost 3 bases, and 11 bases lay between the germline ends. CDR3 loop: CASSLDPISDTEAFF. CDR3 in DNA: TGTGCCAGCAGCTTAGATCCTATATCTGACACTGAAGCTTTCTTT.

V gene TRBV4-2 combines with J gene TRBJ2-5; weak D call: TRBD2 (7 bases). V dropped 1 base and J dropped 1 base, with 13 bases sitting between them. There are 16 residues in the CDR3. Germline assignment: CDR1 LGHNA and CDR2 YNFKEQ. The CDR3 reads CASSQGGAGAQETQYF. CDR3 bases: TGTGCCAGCAGCCAAGGGGGGGCGGGAGCCCAAGAGACCCAGTACTTC.

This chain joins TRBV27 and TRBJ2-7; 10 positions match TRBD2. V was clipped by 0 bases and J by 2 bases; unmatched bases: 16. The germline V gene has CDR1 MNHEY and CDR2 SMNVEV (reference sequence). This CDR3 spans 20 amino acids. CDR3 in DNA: TGTGCCAGCAGTTTATCGGGACTTATTAATCTAGCGGGAGAGACCTACGAGCAGTACTTC. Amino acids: CASSLSGLINLAGETYEQYF.

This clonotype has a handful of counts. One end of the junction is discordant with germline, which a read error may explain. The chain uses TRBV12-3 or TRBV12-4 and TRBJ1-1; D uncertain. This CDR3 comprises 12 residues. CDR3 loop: CASSLWQMASVF. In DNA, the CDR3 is TGTGCCAGCAGTTTGTGGCAAATGGCCTCGGTTTTT.

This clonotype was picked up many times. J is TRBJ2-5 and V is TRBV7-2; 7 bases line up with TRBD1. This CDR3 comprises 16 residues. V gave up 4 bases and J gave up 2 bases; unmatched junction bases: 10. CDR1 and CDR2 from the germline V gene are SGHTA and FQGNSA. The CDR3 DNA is TGTGCCAGCAGCTACCCCGGGACAGAAAATCAAGAGACCCAGTACTTC. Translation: CASSYPGTENQETQYF.

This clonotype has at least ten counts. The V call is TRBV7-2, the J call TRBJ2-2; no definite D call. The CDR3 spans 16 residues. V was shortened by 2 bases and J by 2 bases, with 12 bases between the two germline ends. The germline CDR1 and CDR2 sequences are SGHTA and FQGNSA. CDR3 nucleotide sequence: TGTGCCAGCAGCTTATCCCCACACACTAACACCGGGGAGCTGTTTTTT. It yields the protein CASSLSPHTNTGELFF. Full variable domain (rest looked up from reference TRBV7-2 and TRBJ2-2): GAGVSQSPSNKVTEKGKDVELRCDPISGHTALYWYRQSLGQGLEFLIYFQGNSAPDKSGLPSDRFSAERTGGSVSTLTIQRTQQEDSAVYLCASSLSPHTNTGELFFGEGSRLTVL.

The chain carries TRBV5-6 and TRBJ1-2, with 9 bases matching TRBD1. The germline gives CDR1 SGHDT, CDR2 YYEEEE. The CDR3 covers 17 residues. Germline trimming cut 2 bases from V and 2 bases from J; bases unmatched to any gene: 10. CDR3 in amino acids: CASSFRTGAMLNYGYTF. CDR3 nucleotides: TGTGCCAGCAGCTTCAGGACAGGGGCAATGCTAAACTATGGCTACACCTTC.

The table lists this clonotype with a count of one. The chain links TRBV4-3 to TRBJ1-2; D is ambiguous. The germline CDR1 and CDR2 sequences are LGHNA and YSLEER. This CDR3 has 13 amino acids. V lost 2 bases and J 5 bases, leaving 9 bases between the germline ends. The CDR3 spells CASSQSQVYGYTF. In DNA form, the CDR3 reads TGCGCCAGCAGCCAAAGTCAGGTTTATGGCTACACCTTC.

CDR3 DNA: TGTGCCAGCAGCTTAGGGGACAGGGCCCCAGATACGCAGTATTTT. Its translation: CASSLGDRAPDTQYF. V and J are TRBV7-9 and TRBJ2-3; 9 nucleotides match TRBD1. Germline V gives CDR1 SEHNR, CDR2 FQNEAQ (reference sequence). The CDR3 runs 15 residues. The V segment lost 1 base and the J segment 4 bases; nucleotides outside the gene matches: 3.

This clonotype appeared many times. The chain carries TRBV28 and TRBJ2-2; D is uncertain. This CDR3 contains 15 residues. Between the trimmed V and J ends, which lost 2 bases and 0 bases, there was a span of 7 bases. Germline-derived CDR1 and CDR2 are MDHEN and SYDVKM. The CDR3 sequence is CASSLAGSNTGELFF. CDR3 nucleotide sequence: TGTGCCAGCAGTTTAGCAGGCTCGAACACCGGGGAGCTGTTTTTT.

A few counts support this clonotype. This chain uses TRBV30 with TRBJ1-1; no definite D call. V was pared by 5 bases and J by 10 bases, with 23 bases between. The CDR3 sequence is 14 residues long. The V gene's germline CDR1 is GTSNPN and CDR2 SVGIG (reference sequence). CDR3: CAWDPSILPAGAFF. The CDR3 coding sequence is TGTGCCTGGGACCCCTCCATACTCCCGGCAGGAGCTTTCTTT. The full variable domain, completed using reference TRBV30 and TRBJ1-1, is SQTIHQWPATLVQPVGSPLSLECTVEGTSNPNLYWYRQAAGRGLQLLFYSVGIGQISSEVPQNLSASRPQDRQFILSSKKLLLSDSGFYLCAWDPSILPAGAFFGQGTRLTVV.

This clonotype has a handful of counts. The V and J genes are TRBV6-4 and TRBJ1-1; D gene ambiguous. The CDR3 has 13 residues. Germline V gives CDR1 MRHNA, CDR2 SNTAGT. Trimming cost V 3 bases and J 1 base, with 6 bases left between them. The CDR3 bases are TGTGCCAGCAGTGAAGTGGAGAACACTGAAGCTTTCTTT. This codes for CASSEVENTEAFF.